This T cell receptor beta chain was found in a study of blood T cells in healthy people across ages. Study findings and constraints: What prevented conclusive comparison of naive and antigen-experienced cells was that PBMCs were unsorted.

There were at least 6 micrograms of total RNA extracted from every sample. Concerning this clonotype: No antigen is known for it.

The CDR3 has 15 amino acids. In germline, CDR1 is SGHNT, CDR2 YYREEE (reference sequence). The ends were cut back, 0 bases at V and 6 bases at J, with 12 bases in the middle. The second PCR ran roughly 7 to 12 cycles with a sample-barcoded 5' primer and J-beta primers. TCRdb passed the 5' RACE reads through MiXCR, listing each CDR3 protein once. The sample consists of about 900,000 distinct CDR3 sequences, around 62% of them appearing once. The sample was blood. This chain links TRBV5-4 with TRBJ2-2, with D perhaps matching TRBD2 (6 bases). The sequence was collected from a man aged 30 to 45 in good health. The CDR3 DNA is TGTGCCAGCAGCTTGGCTCGTTCTAGCGCCGGGGAGCTGTTTTTT. Protein product: CASSLARSSAGELFF.